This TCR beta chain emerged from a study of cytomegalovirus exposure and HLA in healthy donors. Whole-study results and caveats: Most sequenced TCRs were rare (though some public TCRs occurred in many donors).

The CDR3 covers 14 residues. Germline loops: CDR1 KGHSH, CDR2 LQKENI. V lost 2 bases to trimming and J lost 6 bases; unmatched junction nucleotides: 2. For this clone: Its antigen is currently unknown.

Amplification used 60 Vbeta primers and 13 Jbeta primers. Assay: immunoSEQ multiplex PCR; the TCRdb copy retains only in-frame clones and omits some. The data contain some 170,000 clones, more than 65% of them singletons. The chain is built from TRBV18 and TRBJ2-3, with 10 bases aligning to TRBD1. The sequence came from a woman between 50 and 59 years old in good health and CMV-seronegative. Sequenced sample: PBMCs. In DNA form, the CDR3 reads TGTGCCAGCTCACCAGGGACAGGGGTGGATACGCAGTATTTT. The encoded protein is CASSPGTGVDTQYF.